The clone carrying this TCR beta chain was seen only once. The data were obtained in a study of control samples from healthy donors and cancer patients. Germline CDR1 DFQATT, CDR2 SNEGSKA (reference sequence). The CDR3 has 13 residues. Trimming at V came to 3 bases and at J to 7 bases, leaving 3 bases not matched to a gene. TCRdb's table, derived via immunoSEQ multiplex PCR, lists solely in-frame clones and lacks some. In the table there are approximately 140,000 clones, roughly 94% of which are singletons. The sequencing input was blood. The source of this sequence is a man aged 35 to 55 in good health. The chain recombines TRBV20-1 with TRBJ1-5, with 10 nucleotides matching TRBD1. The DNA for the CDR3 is TGCAGTGCTAGTGGACAGGGGGGGCAGCCCCAGCATTTT. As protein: CSASGQGGQPQHF.